Below, 4 T cell receptor beta chains from the same sample are listed, as sequenced in a study of T cells after yellow fever vaccination. TCRdb used MiXCR to reprocess the 5' RACE reads, holding one entry per CDR3 protein. The top ten hold around 20% of the sample, which has some 350,000 distinct CDR3 sequences, 11% seen once. Material: PBMCs, obtained on the day of the first yellow fever vaccination. All receptors come from a man aged 18 to 30 who received the YFV17D yellow fever vaccine.

This clonotype was recorded many times. The genes are TRBV4-1 and TRBJ2-4; tentatively, D is TRBD1 or TRBD2 (6 bases each). Germline CDR1 reads MGHRA; CDR2 reads YSYEKL. The CDR3 runs 17 residues. Trimming took off 6 bases at V and 2 bases at J, with 20 bases between the two ends. CDR3 sequence (DNA): TGCGCCAGCAGATTTACGGGGGCCCCGTCAACCAAAAACATTCAGTACTTC. Its translation: CASRFTGAPSTKNIQYF.

This clonotype was detected once. Here the CDR3 reads CASSQERQGETQYF. In nucleotides, the CDR3 is TGCGCCAGCAGCCAAGAGCGACAGGGAGAGACCCAGTACTTC. The chain joins TRBV4-1 to TRBJ2-5; TRBD1 agrees at 7 bases. After removal of 0 bases from V and 4 bases from J, the junction contained 2 bases not matched to a gene. CDR1 MGHRA and CDR2 YSYEKL come from the germline V gene. This CDR3 is built from 14 residues.

This chain joins TRBV7-8 and TRBJ2-5, with 8 bases lining up with TRBD2. Per germline, CDR1 SGHVS and CDR2 FQNEAQ. V lost 3 bases, J lost 4 bases, and 7 bases stayed unmatched. CDR3 length equals 15 residues. The DNA of the CDR3 is TGTGCCAGCAGCTTCCCTGGACGGGGGGGAGAGACCCAGTACTTC. It is translated as CASSFPGRGGETQYF.

As for this clonotype: A much more abundant neighbour one base away suggests this may be a read error. V usage is TRBV7-9 and J usage is TRBJ1-1; the D gene is possibly TRBD1 (5 bases). Germline CDR1 is SEHNR and CDR2 is FQNEAQ (reference sequence). This CDR3 region has 16 residues. Trimming pared 5 bases from V and 1 base from J, leaving 17 bases between. The CDR3 loop reads CASSGPIRRENTEAFF. DNA of the CDR3: TGTGCCAGCAGCGGACCCATTCGCAGGGAGAACACTGAAGCTTTCTTT.